This T cell receptor beta chain originates from a study of OX40 agonist ivuxolimab in advanced cancers. Study summary: The patients received ivuxolimab by intravenous route every 2 weeks at 0.01 to 10 mg/kg.

Trimming removed 3 bases from V and 3 bases from J; junction bases left unmatched: 5. Germline-derived CDR1 and CDR2 are SGHDN and FVKESK. The CDR3 extends over 17 amino acids. As concerns this clone: What it binds is not known.

General study points: In the 0.1-3.0 mg/kg groups, partial responders showed among the lowest expansion. CD8+ T cells averaged more expanded clones than CD4+.

Blood samples were obtained at baseline, cycle 4 day 1, and cycle 7 day 1. Profiling relied on immunoSEQ multiplex PCR, and the TCRdb table lists in-frame clones only, not all of them. The sample carries approximately 46,000 clones, 70% to 90% recorded once. Source: CD4+ or CD8+ T cells sorted from blood, taken in a trial of the OX40 agonist ivuxolimab. The J gene is TRBJ2-6, the V gene TRBV14; 10 bases match TRBD1. The TCR sequence derives from an adult with an advanced solid tumor such as melanoma, head and neck, liver or kidney cancer. In nucleotides, the CDR3 is TGTGCCAGCAGCCACGACAGGGGGCGTTTTGGGGCCAACGTCCTGACTTTC. Its protein is CASSHDRGRFGANVLTF.